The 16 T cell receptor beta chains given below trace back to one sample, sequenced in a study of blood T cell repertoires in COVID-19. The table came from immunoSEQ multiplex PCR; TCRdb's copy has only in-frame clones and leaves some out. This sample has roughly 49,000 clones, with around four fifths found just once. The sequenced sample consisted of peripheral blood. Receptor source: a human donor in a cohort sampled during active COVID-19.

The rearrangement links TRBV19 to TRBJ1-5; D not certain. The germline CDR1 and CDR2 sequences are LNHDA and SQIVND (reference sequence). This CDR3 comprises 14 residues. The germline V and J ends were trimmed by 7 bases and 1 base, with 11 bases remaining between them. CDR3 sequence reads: CASTPQTSNQPQHF. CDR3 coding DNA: TGTGCCAGTACCCCGCAGACAAGCAATCAGCCCCAGCATTTT.

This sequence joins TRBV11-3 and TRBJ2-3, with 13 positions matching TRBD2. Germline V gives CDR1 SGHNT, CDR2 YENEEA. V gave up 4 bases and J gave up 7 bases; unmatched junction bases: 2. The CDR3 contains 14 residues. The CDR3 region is CASSSGLAGNTQYF. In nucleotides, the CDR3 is TGTGCCAGCAGCTCGGGACTAGCGGGGAATACGCAGTATTTT. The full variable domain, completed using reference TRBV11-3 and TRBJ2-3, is EAGVVQSPRYKIIEKKQPVAFWCNPISGHNTLYWYLQNLGQGPELLIRYENEEAVDDSQLPKDRFSAERLKGVDSTLKIQPAELGDSAVYLCASSSGLAGNTQYFGPGTRLTVL.

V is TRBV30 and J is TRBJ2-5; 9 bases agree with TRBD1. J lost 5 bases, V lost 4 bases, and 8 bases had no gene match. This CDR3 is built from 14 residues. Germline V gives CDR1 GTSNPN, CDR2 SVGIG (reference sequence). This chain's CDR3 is CAWTPGQGRETQYF. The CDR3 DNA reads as TGTGCCTGGACGCCGGGACAGGGCCGGGAGACCCAGTACTTC.

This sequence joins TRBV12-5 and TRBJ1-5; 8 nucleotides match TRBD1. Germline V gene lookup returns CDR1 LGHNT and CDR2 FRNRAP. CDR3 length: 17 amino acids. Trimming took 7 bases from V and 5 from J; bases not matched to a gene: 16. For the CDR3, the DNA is TGTGCTAGTGACCCAGGACAGGGCCGCCTCATACATCAGCCCCAGCATTTT. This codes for CASDPGQGRLIHQPQHF.

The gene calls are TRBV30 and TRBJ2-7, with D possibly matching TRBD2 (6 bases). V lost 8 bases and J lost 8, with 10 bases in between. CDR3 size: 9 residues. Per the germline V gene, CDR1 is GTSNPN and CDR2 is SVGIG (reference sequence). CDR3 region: CAGGVQQYF. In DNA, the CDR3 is TGTGCCGGAGGGGTCCAGCAGTACTTC.

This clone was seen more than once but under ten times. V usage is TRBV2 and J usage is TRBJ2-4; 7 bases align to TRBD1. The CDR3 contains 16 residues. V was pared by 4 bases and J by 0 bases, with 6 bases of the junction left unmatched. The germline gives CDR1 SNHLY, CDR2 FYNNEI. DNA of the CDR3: TGTGCCAGCAGTGCGAACAGGGGTCTAGCCAAAAACATTCAGTACTTC. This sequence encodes CASSANRGLAKNIQYF.

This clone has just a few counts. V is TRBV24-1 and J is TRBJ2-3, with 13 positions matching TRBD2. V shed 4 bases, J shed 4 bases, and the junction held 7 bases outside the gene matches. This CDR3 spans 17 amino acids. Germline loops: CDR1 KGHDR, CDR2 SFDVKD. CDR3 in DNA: TGTGCCACCAGTGACTCGGGACTAGCGGGGTTTTCAGATACGCAGTATTTT. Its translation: CATSDSGLAGFSDTQYF.

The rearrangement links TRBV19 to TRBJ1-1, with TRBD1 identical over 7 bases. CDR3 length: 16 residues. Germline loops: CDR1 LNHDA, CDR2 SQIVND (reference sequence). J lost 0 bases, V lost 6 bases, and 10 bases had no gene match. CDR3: CASRHRGLIVNTEAFF. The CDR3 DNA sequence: TGTGCCAGTAGGCACAGGGGCCTAATAGTGAACACTGAAGCTTTCTTT.

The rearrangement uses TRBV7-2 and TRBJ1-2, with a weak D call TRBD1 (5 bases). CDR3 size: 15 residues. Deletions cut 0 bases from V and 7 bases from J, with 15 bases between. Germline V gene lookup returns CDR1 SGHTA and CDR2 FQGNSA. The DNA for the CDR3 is TGTGCCAGCAGCTTAGCTCGCCAGGGAGGTAGTGGCTACACCTTC. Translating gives CASSLARQGGSGYTF.

CDR3 region: CASSRDRDRGAGELFF. CDR3 DNA: TGTGCCAGCAGCAGGGACCGGGACAGGGGGGCCGGGGAGCTGTTTTTT. The chain links TRBV5-4 to TRBJ2-2; 11 nucleotides line up with TRBD1. From germline, CDR1 is SGHNT and CDR2 YYREEE (reference sequence). Trimming removed 4 bases from V and 6 bases from J; junction bases left unmatched: 8. The CDR3 covers 16 residues.

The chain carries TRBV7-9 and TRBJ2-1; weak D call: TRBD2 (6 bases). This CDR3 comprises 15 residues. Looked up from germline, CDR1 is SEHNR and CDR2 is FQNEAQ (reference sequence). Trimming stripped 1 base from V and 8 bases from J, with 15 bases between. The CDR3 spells CASSLVGSSVDEQFF. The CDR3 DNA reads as TGTGCCAGCAGCTTAGTCGGGAGCTCGGTCGATGAGCAGTTCTTC.

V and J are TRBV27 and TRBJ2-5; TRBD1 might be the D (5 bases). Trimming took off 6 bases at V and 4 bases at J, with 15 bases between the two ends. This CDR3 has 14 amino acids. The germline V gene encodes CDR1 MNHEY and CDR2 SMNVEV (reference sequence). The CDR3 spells CASSPRVSRETQYF. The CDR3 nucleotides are TGTGCCAGCAGCCCCAGGGTATCCAGAGAGACCCAGTACTTC.

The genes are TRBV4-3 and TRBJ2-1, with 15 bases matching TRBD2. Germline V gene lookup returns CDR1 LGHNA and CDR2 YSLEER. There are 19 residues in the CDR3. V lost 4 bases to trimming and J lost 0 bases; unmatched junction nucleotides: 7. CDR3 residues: CASSRGLAGGRSSYNEQFF. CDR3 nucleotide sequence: TGCGCCAGCAGCCGGGGACTAGCGGGGGGCAGGAGCTCCTACAATGAGCAGTTCTTC.

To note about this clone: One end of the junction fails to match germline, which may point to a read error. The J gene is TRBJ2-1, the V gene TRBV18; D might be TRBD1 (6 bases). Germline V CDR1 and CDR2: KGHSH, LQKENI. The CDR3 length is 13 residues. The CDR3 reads CAGSPIGTNEQFF. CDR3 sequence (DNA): TGTGCCGGCTCACCAATTGGGACAAATGAGCAGTTCTTC. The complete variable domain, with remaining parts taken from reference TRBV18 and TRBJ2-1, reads NAGVMQNPRHLVRRRGQEARLRCSPMKGHSHVYWYRQLPEEGLKFMVYLQKENIIDESGMPKERFSAEFPKEGPSILRIQQVVRGDSAAYFCAGSPIGTNEQFFGPGTRLTVL.

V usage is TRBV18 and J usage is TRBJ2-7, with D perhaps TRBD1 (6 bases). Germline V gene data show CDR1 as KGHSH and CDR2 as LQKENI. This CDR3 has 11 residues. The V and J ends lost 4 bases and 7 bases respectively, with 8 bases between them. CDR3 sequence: CASSQDREQYF. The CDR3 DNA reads TGTGCCAGCTCACAAGACAGGGAGCAGTACTTC.

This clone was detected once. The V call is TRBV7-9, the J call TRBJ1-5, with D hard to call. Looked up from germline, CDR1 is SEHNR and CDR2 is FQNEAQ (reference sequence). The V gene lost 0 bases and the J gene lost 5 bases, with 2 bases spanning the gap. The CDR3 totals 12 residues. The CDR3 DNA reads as TGTGCCAGCAGCTTAGCCGATCAGCCCCAGCATTTT. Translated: CASSLADQPQHF.